This TCR beta chain was sequenced during a study of OX40 agonist ivuxolimab in advanced cancers. Study background: Eligibility admitted prior anti-PD-1, anti-PD-L1 or anti-CTLA-4 therapy; 35% to 40% had some.

As for this clone: At the DNA level, this CDR3 is encoded by other sequences in the same sample as well.

Germline CDR1 MDHEN, CDR2 SYDVKM. The CDR3 contains 14 residues. Trimming removed 3 bases at V and 2 bases at J, with 8 bases between. Some clones are missing from TCRdb's copy, which holds only in-frame ones; the method was immunoSEQ multiplex PCR. The sample includes about 61,000 clones, more than 70% seen only once; the top ten take under 0.65%. Sequences were derived from CD4+ or CD8+ T cells sorted from blood, sampled in a trial of the OX40 agonist ivuxolimab. This chain uses TRBV28 with TRBJ1-5, with TRBD1 as a possible D gene (5 bases). The TCR originated in an adult with an advanced solid tumor such as melanoma, head and neck, liver or kidney cancer. The CDR3 is CASSLGGGNQPQHF. The CDR3 DNA follows: TGTGCCAGCAGTTTGGGGGGTGGCAATCAGCCCCAGCATTTT.